Listed below are T cell receptor beta chains from one sample, sequenced in a study of T cells after posttransplantation cyclophosphamide. TCRdb keeps only in-frame clones here, not all; method: immunoSEQ multiplex PCR. In the table there are over 20,000 clones, approximately 98% of which are singletons. Sequencing was performed on naive CD8+ T cells sorted from PBMCs. The receptors shown here come from a man aged 40-49 years in good health, CMV-negative, and a related stem cell transplant donor. Each CDR3 is given with its conserved first and last residue. D genes are given only for firm matches. Size values are once, few and many counts, or a class for expanded clones, and some rows have none.

d_call j_call clone_size v_call cdr3_nt cdr3_aa
NA TRBJ1-1 NA TRBV18 TGTGCCAGCTCACCCCCTGAGATGAACACTGAAGCTTTCTTT CASSPPEMNTEAFF
TRBD2 TRBJ2-1 NA TRBV19 TGTGCCAGTAGTATTGGGACTAGCAGTGAGCAGTTCTTC CASSIGTSSEQFF
TRBD2 TRBJ2-1 once TRBV6-5 TGTGCCAGCAGGCGAACTAGCGGGAGTTACAATGAGCAGTTCTTC CASRRTSGSYNEQFF
TRBD1 TRBJ2-3 NA TRBV4-3 TGCGCCAGCAGCCAGGACAGGGGGCTAAGAGATACGCAGTATTTT CASSQDRGLRDTQYF
TRBD2 TRBJ2-2 NA TRBV7-9 TGTGCCAGCATCCCGGTGGCGGGAGTTCTCGGGGAGCTGTTTTTT CASIPVAGVLGELFF
TRBD2 TRBJ2-5 NA TRBV7-6 TGTGCCAGCAAGGCGGGAGGGCCGGTGGAGACCCAGTACTTC CASKAGGPVETQYF
NA TRBJ2-7 NA TRBV5-4 TGTGCCAGCAGCCCATCTCCTCGGGTGGACGAGCAGTACTTC CASSPSPRVDEQYF
NA TRBJ1-1 NA TRBV19 TGTGCCAGTAGCCAGACAGGGAACACTGAAGCTTTCTTT CASSQTGNTEAFF
TRBD2 TRBJ2-3 NA TRBV27 TGTGCCAGCAGTTCCACCGGGACTAGATTCACAGATACGCAGTATTTT CASSSTGTRFTDTQYF
NA TRBJ2-3 NA TRBV28 TGTGCCAGCAGTTTAGAAGACGGGATAGCTAGCACAGATACGCAGTATTTT CASSLEDGIASTDTQYF
NA TRBJ1-5 NA TRBV6-5 TGTGCCAGCATCCAGTATAGCAATCAGCCCCAGCATTTT CASIQYSNQPQHF
TRBD2 TRBJ2-7 NA TRBV4-3 TGCGCCAGCAGCCATGATAGCGGGAGGCCGTACTTC CASSHDSGRPYF
NA TRBJ2-1 NA TRBV28 TGTGCCAGCAGTGCCGACAGCAATGAGCAGTTCTTC CASSADSNEQFF
NA TRBJ2-7 NA TRBV4-2 TGTGCCAGCAGCCAAGCACAGGGTAAACTCTACGAGCAGTACTTC CASSQAQGKLYEQYF
TRBD1 TRBJ2-2 NA TRBV7-3 TGTGCCAGCAGCCCAAGCCGGGACAGGGTGATCACCGGGGAGCTGTTTTTT CASSPSRDRVITGELFF
TRBD2 TRBJ2-1 NA TRBV6-5 TGTGCCAGCAGTTACTCTAGCGGGAGTAACAATGAGCAGTTCTTC CASSYSSGSNNEQFF
NA TRBJ2-7 NA TRBV4-1 TGCGCCAGCGGAAGGGGGACCTCCTACGAGCAGTACTTC CASGRGTSYEQYF
NA TRBJ2-7 NA TRBV5-1 TGCGCCAGCAGCTTGGCGGAAACAGGGCGGGTTTACGAGCAGTACTTC CASSLAETGRVYEQYF
NA TRBJ1-5 NA TRBV27 TGTGCCAGCAGTTTATCATCCGGGAGCAATCAGCCCCAGCATTTT CASSLSSGSNQPQHF
NA TRBJ2-1 NA TRBV5-1 TGCGCCAGCGGCTTGGCTTTAAAACTGAATGAGCAGTTCTTC CASGLALKLNEQFF
NA TRBJ1-2 NA TRBV28 TGTGCCAGCAGTTTGGAGCGGACCACCAAGGCATTTTATGGCTACACCTTC CASSLERTTKAFYGYTF
TRBD1 TRBJ1-1 NA TRBV28 TGTGCCAGCAGCCCCGCATACAGGGGTGGCACTGAAGCTTTCTTT CASSPAYRGGTEAFF
NA TRBJ2-7 NA TRBV29-1 TGCAGCGTTGAAAGCCCCGGTGGACTTGGCTACGAGCAGTACTTC CSVESPGGLGYEQYF
NA TRBJ2-7 NA TRBV27 TGTGCCAGCAGTCCCCGGAGAGGAGGGGCCTACGAGCAGTACTTC CASSPRRGGAYEQYF
NA TRBJ1-2 NA TRBV27 TGTGCCAGCCGGACTCACAACGCTAACTATGGCTACACCTTC CASRTHNANYGYTF
TRBD1 TRBJ2-1 NA TRBV28 TGTGCCAGCAGTTTTACAGGGGGCCCCCACAATGAGCAGTTCTTC CASSFTGGPHNEQFF
NA TRBJ2-1 NA TRBV6-1 TGTGCCAGCAGTGAAGCGGGAGTGGAGCAGTTCTTC CASSEAGVEQFF
NA TRBJ2-2 NA TRBV19 TGTGCCAGTAGTATTGTCCCCGGGACATTCCCCACCGGGGAGCTGTTTTTT CASSIVPGTFPTGELFF
TRBD2 TRBJ2-3 NA TRBV11-2 TGTGCCAGCAGCTTAGGAACTAGCGGGAGTCCGGATACGCAGTATTTT CASSLGTSGSPDTQYF
TRBD2 TRBJ2-7 NA TRBV7-8 TGTGCCAGCAGCTTAAGGGCGGGAGAGGAATACGAGCAGTACTTC CASSLRAGEEYEQYF
TRBD2 TRBJ2-7 NA TRBV27 TGTGCCAGCAGTTTTGGGGGACTAGCGGCCTACGAGCAGTACTTC CASSFGGLAAYEQYF
NA TRBJ1-5 NA TRBV19 TGTGCCAGTAGTATAGTCGACAGCTGGAATCAGCCCCAGCATTTT CASSIVDSWNQPQHF
NA TRBJ2-7 NA TRBV4-3 TGCGCCAGCAGCCAGGACTCCAGCTCCTACGAGCAGTACTTC CASSQDSSSYEQYF
TRBD1 TRBJ1-1 NA TRBV7-9 TGTGCCAGCAGGGGACAGGAGAACACTGAAGCTTTCTTT CASRGQENTEAFF
NA TRBJ1-3 NA TRBV6-6 TGTGCCACCAGGGCTTCTGGAAACACCATATATTTT CATRASGNTIYF
NA TRBJ1-3 NA TRBV7-8 TGTGCCAGCAGCCCTGTTTATCGTATCTCTGGAAACACCATATATTTT CASSPVYRISGNTIYF
NA TRBJ1-1 NA TRBV6-5 TGTGCCAGCACCCTCGGGGGGTACACTGAAGCTTTCTTT CASTLGGYTEAFF
TRBD1 TRBJ2-7 NA TRBV5-1 TGCGCCAGCAGCTTGGGGGGACAGAACTACGAGCAGTACTTC CASSLGGQNYEQYF
NA TRBJ2-7 NA TRBV7-8 TGTGCCAGCAGCTTAGTCGCCTACGAGCAGTACTTC CASSLVAYEQYF
TRBD2 TRBJ2-7 NA TRBV7-2 TGTGCCAGCAGCTACCCGGGACTAGCCTACGAGCAGTACTTC CASSYPGLAYEQYF
TRBD1 TRBJ2-7 NA TRBV18 TGTGCCAGCTCCCCGGGACAGGGCGCTTACGAGCAGTACTTC CASSPGQGAYEQYF
NA TRBJ2-7 NA TRBV11-2 TGTGCCAGCAGCTTAGATGGGCCCTACGAGCAGTACTTC CASSLDGPYEQYF
TRBD2 TRBJ2-5 NA TRBV27 TGTGCCAGCAGTTGGGGGACTAGCGGGATCCCCTACCAAGAGACCCAGTACTTC CASSWGTSGIPYQETQYF
NA TRBJ1-4 NA TRBV28 TGTGCCAGCAGTTTAACGAGGTTTTTGGAAAAACTGTTTTTT CASSLTRFLEKLFF
TRBD1 TRBJ2-7 NA TRBV6-6 TGTGCCAGCAGGATAGGACAGGGGCGTTATAACGAGCAGTACTTC CASRIGQGRYNEQYF
NA TRBJ2-5 NA TRBV7-2 TGTGCCAGCAGCTCGTGGGGGGTAGGAGAGACCCAGTACTTC CASSSWGVGETQYF
NA TRBJ2-5 NA TRBV7-7 TGTGCTAGCAGCTTAGAACAGGGATGGCAAGAGACCCAGTACTTC CASSLEQGWQETQYF
NA TRBJ2-7 NA TRBV7-9 TGTGCCAGCAGCTTCCCCCGGGACACTATATCTGACGAGCAGTACTTC CASSFPRDTISDEQYF
NA TRBJ2-2 NA TRBV7-9 TGTGCCAGCACCCCCCTACCGTCATTCGTCGCCGGGGAGCTGTTTTTT CASTPLPSFVAGELFF
NA TRBJ2-7 NA TRBV15 TGTGCCACCAGCACCCTGAATGGTGAGACGGGGGAGCAGTACTTC CATSTLNGETGEQYF
TRBD1 TRBJ2-7 NA TRBV19 TGTGCCAGTAGCGCAAGGGACAGGGGATACGAGCAGTACTTC CASSARDRGYEQYF
NA TRBJ2-7 NA TRBV6-5 TGTGCCAGCAGTTTGGGCAGTTCCTACGAGCAGTACTTC CASSLGSSYEQYF
TRBD2 TRBJ2-7 NA TRBV7-2 TGTGCCAGCAGCTCGGGGACTAGCGGGAGAGGTTACGAGCAGTACTTC CASSSGTSGRGYEQYF